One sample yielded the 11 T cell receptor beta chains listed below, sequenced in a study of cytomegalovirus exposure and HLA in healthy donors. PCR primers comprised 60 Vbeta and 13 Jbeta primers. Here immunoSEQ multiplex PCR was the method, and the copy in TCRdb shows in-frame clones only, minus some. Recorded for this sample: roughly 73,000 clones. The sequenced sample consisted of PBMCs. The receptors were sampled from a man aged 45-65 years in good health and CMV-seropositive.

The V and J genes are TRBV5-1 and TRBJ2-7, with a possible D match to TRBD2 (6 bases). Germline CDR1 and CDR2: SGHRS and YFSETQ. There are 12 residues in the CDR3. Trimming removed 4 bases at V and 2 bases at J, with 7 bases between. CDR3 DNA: TGCGCCAGCAGCCGGGAGACCTACGAGCAGTACTTC. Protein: CASSRETYEQYF.

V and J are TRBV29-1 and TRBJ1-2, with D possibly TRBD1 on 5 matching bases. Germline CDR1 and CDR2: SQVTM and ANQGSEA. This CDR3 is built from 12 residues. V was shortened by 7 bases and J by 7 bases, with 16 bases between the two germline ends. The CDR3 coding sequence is TGCAGCGCCGAGACAGCAACTCTTGGCTACACCTTC. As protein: CSAETATLGYTF.

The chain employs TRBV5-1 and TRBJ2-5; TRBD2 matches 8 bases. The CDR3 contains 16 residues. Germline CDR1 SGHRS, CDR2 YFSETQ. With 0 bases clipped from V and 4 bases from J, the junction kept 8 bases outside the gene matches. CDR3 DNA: TGCGCCAGCAGCTTGGGGGAGCGGGGGCCGGTAGAGACCCAGTACTTC. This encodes CASSLGERGPVETQYF.

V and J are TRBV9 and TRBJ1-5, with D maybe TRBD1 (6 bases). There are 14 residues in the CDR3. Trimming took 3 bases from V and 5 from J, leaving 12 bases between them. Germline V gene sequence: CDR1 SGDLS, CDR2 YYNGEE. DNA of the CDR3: TGTGCCAGCAGCGGGACAGTCGGCGATCAGCCCCAGCATTTT. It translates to CASSGTVGDQPQHF.

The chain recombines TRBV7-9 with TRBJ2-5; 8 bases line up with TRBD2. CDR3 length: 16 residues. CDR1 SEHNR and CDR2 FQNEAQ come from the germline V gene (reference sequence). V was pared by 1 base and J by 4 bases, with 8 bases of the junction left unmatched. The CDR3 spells CASSLDLAGGAETQYF. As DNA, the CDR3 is TGTGCCAGCAGCTTAGATTTGGCGGGAGGTGCAGAGACCCAGTACTTC. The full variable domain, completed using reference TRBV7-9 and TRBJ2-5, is DTGVSQNPRHKITKRGQNVTFRCDPISEHNRLYWYRQTLGQGPEFLTYFQNEAQLEKSRLLSDRFSAERPKGSFSTLEIQRTEQGDSAMYLCASSLDLAGGAETQYFGPGTRLLVL.

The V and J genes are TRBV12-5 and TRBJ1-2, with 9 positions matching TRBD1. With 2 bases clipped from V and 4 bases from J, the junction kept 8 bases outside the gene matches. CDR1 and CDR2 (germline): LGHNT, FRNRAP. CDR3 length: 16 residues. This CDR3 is CASGLHRTGETYGYTF. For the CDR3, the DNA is TGTGCTAGTGGTTTGCACAGGACAGGGGAGACCTATGGCTACACCTTC.

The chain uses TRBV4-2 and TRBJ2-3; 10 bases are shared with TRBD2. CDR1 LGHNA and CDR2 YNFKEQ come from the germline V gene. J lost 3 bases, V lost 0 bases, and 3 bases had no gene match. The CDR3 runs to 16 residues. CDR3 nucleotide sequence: TGTGCCAGCAGCCAAGAGGCTAGCGGGAGAACAGATACGCAGTATTTT. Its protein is CASSQEASGRTDTQYF.

The CDR3 DNA follows: TGCGCCAGCAGTGAGGCCACTCCGGGGGATACGCAGTATTTT. Translated: CASSEATPGDTQYF. The rearrangement joins TRBV10-1 to TRBJ2-3, with a tentative D call TRBD2 (5 bases). The germline V and J ends were trimmed by 2 bases and 6 bases, with 12 bases remaining between them. Germline V CDR1 and CDR2: WNHNN, SYGVQD (reference sequence). There are 14 residues in the CDR3.

This CDR3 is CASSVGQFDGYTF. The DNA of the CDR3 is TGTGCCAGCAGCGTGGGACAGTTTGATGGCTACACCTTC. V is TRBV5-6 and J is TRBJ1-2; 7 nucleotides align to TRBD1. Germline values: CDR1 SGHDT, CDR2 YYEEEE. V lost 4 bases, J lost 6 bases, and 6 bases stayed unmatched. The CDR3 loop spans 13 amino acids.

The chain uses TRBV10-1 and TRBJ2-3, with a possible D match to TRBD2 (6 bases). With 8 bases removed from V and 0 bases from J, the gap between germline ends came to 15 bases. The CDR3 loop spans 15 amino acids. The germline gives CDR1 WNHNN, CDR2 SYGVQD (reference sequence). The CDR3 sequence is CASRGGLTSTDTQYF. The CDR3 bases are TGCGCCAGCCGCGGAGGACTAACTAGCACAGATACGCAGTATTTT.

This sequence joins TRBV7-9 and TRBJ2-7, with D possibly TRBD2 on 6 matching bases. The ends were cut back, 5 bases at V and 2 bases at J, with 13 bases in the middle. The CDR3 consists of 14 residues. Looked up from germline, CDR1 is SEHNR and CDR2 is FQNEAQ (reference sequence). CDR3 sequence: CASSPPGLAYEQYF. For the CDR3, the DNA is TGTGCCAGCAGCCCTCCGGGACTGGCCTACGAGCAGTACTTC.